The source of this T cell receptor (beta chain) is a study of response to subunit inactivated influenza vaccine. On this clonotype itself: What it recognizes is unknown.

This CDR3 contains 11 residues. V lost 6 bases and J lost 8, with 11 bases in between. Germline V gene sequence: CDR1 DFQATT, CDR2 SNEGSKA (reference sequence). MiXCR, run by TCRdb on the RT-PCR reads, gives a single entry per CDR3 protein. The sample holds 600,000 to 700,000 distinct CDR3 sequences; approximately 14% are singletons and the top ten take roughly 7.6%. Study-level results: The authors suggested that every seasonal influenza vaccination recruits few new T cells.

The receptor comes from a man in his fifties or sixties who received an inactivated influenza vaccine. The sample in question was PBMCs from blood, obtained approximately 15 days before vaccination. This chain uses TRBV20-1 with TRBJ2-1; the D is unclear. In nucleotides, the CDR3 is TGCAGTGCCCCCGCCCCCCATGAGCAGTTCTTC. This encodes CSAPAPHEQFF.